A single sample gave rise to the 10 T cell receptor beta chains below, sequenced in a study of T cell clonotyping in hematopoietic cell transplantation. The assay was immunoSEQ multiplex PCR, and TCRdb's table has in-frame clones only and misses some. The data show approximately 12,000 clones, 85% to 90% seen once. The specimen comprised PBMCs, sampled 100 days after allogeneic stem cell transplant. All receptors come from a female patient between 55 and 75 years old who had an allogeneic stem cell transplant from an unrelated donor, so the T cells may come from the graft donor. Some clones in this sample may be carry-over from other donors' samples.

This chain connects TRBV7-2 to TRBJ1-5, with a tentative D call TRBD1 (5 bases). The CDR3 consists of 17 residues. V was cut by 4 bases and J by 1 base, with 17 bases left in between. Germline values: CDR1 SGHTA, CDR2 FQGNSA. CDR3 sequence reads: CASSSGAGRTSNQPQHF. Here the CDR3 DNA reads TGTGCCAGCAGCTCGGGCGCAGGGCGAACAAGCAATCAGCCCCAGCATTTT.

The chain uses TRBV19 and TRBJ1-2, with no clear D. V dropped 1 base and J dropped 0 bases, with 0 bases sitting between them. This CDR3 has 12 amino acids. Germline V gives CDR1 LNHDA, CDR2 SQIVND (reference sequence). In nucleotides, the CDR3 is TGTGCCAGTAGTATAGCTAACTATGGCTACACCTTC. This gives the protein CASSIANYGYTF.

In its sample, this clone was seen once. This rearrangement joins TRBV5-4 to TRBJ1-2; 8 bases fit TRBD1. The CDR3 has 15 residues. Germline values: CDR1 SGHNT, CDR2 YYREEE (reference sequence). The ends lost 4 bases at V and 8 bases at J; junction bases unmatched: 13. This CDR3 is CASSRVGQGASGYTF. CDR3 in DNA: TGTGCCAGCAGCCGCGTGGGGCAGGGGGCAAGCGGCTACACCTTC.

The chain combines TRBV2 with TRBJ2-2, with TRBD2 as a possible D gene (5 bases). Germline V gives CDR1 SNHLY, CDR2 FYNNEI. The CDR3 runs 13 residues. V gave up 7 bases and J gave up 6 bases, with 12 bases separating them. This CDR3 is CASILNGAGELFF. The CDR3 nucleotides read TGTGCCAGCATCCTAAACGGGGCCGGGGAGCTGTTTTTT.

J is TRBJ2-7 and V is TRBV9, with D hard to call. CDR1 is SGDLS, CDR2 YYNGEE, per germline. This CDR3 has 14 amino acids. V was shortened by 3 bases and J by 4 bases, with 14 bases between the two germline ends. The CDR3 sequence is CASSASDSLYEQYF. The CDR3 bases are TGTGCCAGCAGCGCCTCGGATAGTCTGTACGAGCAGTACTTC.

The gene calls are TRBV5-8 and TRBJ1-1; D is uncertain. This CDR3 comprises 14 residues. Germline V CDR1 and CDR2: SGHTS, YDEGEE. V was trimmed by 2 bases and J by 10 bases, leaving 18 bases between them. In DNA, the CDR3 is TGTGCCAGCAGCTTTGCCGTTCCCCAGGTAGGAGCTTTCTTT. It codes for CASSFAVPQVGAFF.

The V call is TRBV5-6, the J call TRBJ2-7; TRBD2 aligns across 8 bases. Trimming removed 4 bases from V and 0 bases from J; junction bases left unmatched: 6. This CDR3 contains 15 residues. CDR1 and CDR2 (germline): SGHDT, YYEEEE. CDR3 DNA: TGTGCCAGCAGCCCTACTAGCGGCTCCTCCTACGAGCAGTACTTC. As protein: CASSPTSGSSYEQYF.

This clone qualifies as large. The genes are TRBV28 and TRBJ2-7; the match to TRBD1 covers 8 bases. Germline values: CDR1 MDHEN, CDR2 SYDVKM. V trimming: 11 bases; J trimming: 2 bases; junction bases outside the gene matches: 5. This CDR3 spans 12 amino acids. CDR3 residues: CASGQGPYEQYF. The CDR3 nucleotides are TGTGCCTCAGGACAGGGTCCCTACGAGCAGTACTTC.

The chain joins TRBV6-5 to TRBJ2-7; TRBD2 is a possible D gene (6 bases). Germline V CDR1 and CDR2: MNHEY, SVGAGI. The CDR3 is made up of 15 amino acids. V was pared by 6 bases and J by 0 bases, with 15 bases between. The DNA of the CDR3 is TGTGCCAGCAGCTACGGCGGGACGAGCTCCTACGAGCAGTACTTC. It is translated as CASSYGGTSSYEQYF.

For the CDR3, the DNA is TGTGCCAGCCGGCCGGGGGTTGGCACTGAAGCTTTCTTT. Protein: CASRPGVGTEAFF. J is TRBJ1-1 and V is TRBV6-4; D is perhaps TRBD1 (5 bases). Trimming removed 8 bases from V and 4 bases from J, with 14 bases in between. CDR1 and CDR2 (germline): MRHNA, SNTAGT. CDR3 length equals 13 residues.